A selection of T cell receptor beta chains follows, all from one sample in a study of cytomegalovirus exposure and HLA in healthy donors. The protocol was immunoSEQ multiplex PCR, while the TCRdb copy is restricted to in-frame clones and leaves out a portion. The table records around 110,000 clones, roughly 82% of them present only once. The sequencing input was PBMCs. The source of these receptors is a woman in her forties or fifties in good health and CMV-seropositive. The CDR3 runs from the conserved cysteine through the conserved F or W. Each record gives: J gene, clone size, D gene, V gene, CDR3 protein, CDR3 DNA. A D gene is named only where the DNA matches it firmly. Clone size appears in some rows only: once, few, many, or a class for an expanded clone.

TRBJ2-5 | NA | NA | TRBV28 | CASSPGQSGRTQYF | TGTGCCAGCAGCCCCGGACAGTCGGGACGGACCCAGTACTTC
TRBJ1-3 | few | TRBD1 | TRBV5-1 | CASSPGQGNGNTIYF | TGCGCCAGCAGCCCGGGACAGGGGAATGGAAACACCATATATTTT
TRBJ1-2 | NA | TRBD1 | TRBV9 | CASSPSPGQGDVYGYTF | TGTGCCAGCAGCCCGAGCCCGGGACAGGGTGACGTATATGGCTACACCTTC
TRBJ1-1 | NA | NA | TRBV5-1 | CASSLVETEAFF | TGCGCCAGCAGCTTGGTTGAGACTGAAGCTTTCTTT
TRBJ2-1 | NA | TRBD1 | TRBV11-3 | CASSIGQGYNEQFF | TGTGCCAGCAGCATCGGACAGGGGTACAATGAGCAGTTCTTC
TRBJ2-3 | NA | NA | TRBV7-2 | CASSLVGTPDTQYF | TGTGCCAGCAGCTTAGTTGGCACCCCAGATACGCAGTATTTT
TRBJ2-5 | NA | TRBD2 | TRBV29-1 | CSVEGGVEETQYF | TGCAGCGTTGAGGGAGGGGTGGAAGAGACCCAGTACTTC
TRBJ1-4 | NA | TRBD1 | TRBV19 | CASSLITGTGIEKLFF | TGTGCCAGTAGCCTTATAACCGGGACAGGGATTGAAAAACTGTTTTTT
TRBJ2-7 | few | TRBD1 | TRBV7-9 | CASSPTGEGKPYEQYF | TGTGCCAGCAGCCCCACAGGGGAAGGGAAACCCTACGAGCAGTACTTC
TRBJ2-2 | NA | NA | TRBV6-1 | CASTREDGELFF | TGTGCCAGCACCAGGGAGGACGGGGAGCTGTTTTTT
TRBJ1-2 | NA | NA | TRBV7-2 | CASSLRSGVDGYTF | TGTGCCAGCAGCTTGAGATCAGGGGTCGATGGCTACACCTTC
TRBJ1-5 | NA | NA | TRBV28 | CASSIQGGNQPQHF | TGTGCCAGCAGTATTCAGGGCGGCAATCAGCCCCAGCATTTT
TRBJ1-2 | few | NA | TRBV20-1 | CSASNNYGYTF | TGCAGTGCTAGCAATAACTATGGCTACACCTTC
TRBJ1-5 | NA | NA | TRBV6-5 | CASTPFEESNQPQHF | TGTGCCAGCACCCCCTTTGAGGAAAGCAATCAGCCCCAGCATTTT
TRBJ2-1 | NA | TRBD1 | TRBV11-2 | CASSLTGDFSYNEQFF | TGTGCCAGCAGCTTGACAGGGGATTTTTCCTACAATGAGCAGTTCTTC
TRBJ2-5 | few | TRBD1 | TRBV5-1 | CASSLQGARAGETQYF | TGCGCCAGCAGCTTGCAGGGGGCGAGGGCAGGAGAGACCCAGTACTTC
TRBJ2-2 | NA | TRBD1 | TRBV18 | CASSPQGQGADGELFF | TGTGCCAGCTCACCCCAAGGACAGGGGGCTGACGGGGAGCTGTTTTTT
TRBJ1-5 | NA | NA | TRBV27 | CASSLFKNNQPQHF | TGTGCCAGCAGTCTCTTTAAAAACAATCAGCCCCAGCATTTT
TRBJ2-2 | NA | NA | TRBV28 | CASSSQGSNTGELFF | TGTGCCAGCAGTTCGCAGGGGTCGAACACCGGGGAGCTGTTTTTT
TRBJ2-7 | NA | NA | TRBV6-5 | CASSYAGPPNYEQYF | TGTGCCAGCAGTTACGCGGGGCCCCCCAACTACGAGCAGTACTTC
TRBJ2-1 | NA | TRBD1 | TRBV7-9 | CASMDRGHEQFF | TGTGCCAGCATGGACAGGGGGCACGAGCAGTTCTTC
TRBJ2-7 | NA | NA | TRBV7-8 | CASSLGHAAYEQYF | TGTGCCAGCAGCCTTGGACACGCGGCCTACGAGCAGTACTTC
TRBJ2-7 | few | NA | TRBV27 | CASSFPGGFEQYF | TGTGCCAGCAGTTTCCCAGGGGGGTTCGAGCAGTACTTC
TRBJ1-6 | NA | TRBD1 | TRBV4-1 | CASSHTGQGNSPLHF | TGCGCCAGCAGCCATACGGGACAGGGAAATTCACCCCTCCACTTT
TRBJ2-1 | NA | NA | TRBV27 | CASSFSQYNEQFF | TGTGCCAGCAGTTTTTCACAGTACAATGAGCAGTTCTTC
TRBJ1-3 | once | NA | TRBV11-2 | CASSLVRGSGNTIYF | TGTGCCAGCAGCTTAGTGCGGGGCTCTGGAAACACCATATATTTT
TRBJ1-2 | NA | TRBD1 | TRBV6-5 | CASSWGQFGYTF | TGTGCCAGCAGTTGGGGACAGTTTGGCTACACCTTC
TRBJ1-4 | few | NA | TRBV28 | CASRETGREKLFF | TGTGCCAGCAGAGAGACAGGAAGGGAAAAACTGTTTTTT
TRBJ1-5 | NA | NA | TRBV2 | CASSGAVSNQPQHF | TGTGCCAGCAGTGGGGCAGTTAGCAATCAGCCCCAGCATTTT
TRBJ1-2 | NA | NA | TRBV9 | CASSPWTGNYGYTF | TGTGCCAGCAGCCCCTGGACGGGAAACTATGGCTACACCTTC
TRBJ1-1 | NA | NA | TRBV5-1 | CASSLDPAGADTEAFF | TGCGCCAGCAGCTTGGATCCGGCAGGGGCGGACACTGAAGCTTTCTTT
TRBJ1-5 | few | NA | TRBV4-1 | CASSQFDNSNQPQHF | TGCGCCAGCAGCCAATTCGACAATAGCAATCAGCCCCAGCATTTT
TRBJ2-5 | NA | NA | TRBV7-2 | CASSLHVQHQETQYF | TGTGCCAGCAGCTTACATGTACAGCACCAAGAGACCCAGTACTTC
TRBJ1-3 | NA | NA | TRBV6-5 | CASSTGVTAGNTIYF | TGTGCCAGCAGTACGGGGGTTACGGCTGGAAACACCATATATTTT
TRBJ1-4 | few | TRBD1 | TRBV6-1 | CASSPGQGGLEKLFF | TGTGCCAGCAGTCCTGGACAGGGGGGTCTCGAAAAACTGTTTTTT
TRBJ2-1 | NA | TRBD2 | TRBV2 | CASNGGRSSGFYNEQFF | TGTGCCAGCAACGGGGGCCGGTCTAGCGGGTTCTACAATGAGCAGTTCTTC
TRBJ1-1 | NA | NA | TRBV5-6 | CASSLAPGALNTEAFF | TGTGCCAGCAGCTTAGCCCCAGGGGCACTGAACACTGAAGCTTTCTTT
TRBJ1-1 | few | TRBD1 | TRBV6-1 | CASSRTGGTEAFF | TGTGCCAGCAGTAGGACAGGGGGCACTGAAGCTTTCTTT
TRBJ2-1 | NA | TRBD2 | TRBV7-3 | CASSPTGGGKNEQFF | TGTGCCAGCAGCCCTACTGGCGGGGGGAAGAATGAGCAGTTCTTC
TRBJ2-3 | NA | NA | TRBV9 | CASSVVARGDTQYF | TGTGCCAGCAGCGTAGTGGCGAGAGGGGATACGCAGTATTTT
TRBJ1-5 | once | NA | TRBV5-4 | CASSSGGQGSSQPQHF | TGTGCCAGCAGCTCGGGGGGGCAGGGAAGTAGTCAGCCCCAGCATTTT
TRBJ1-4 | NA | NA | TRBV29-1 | CSVESGNERLFF | TGCAGCGTTGAATCGGGGAACGAAAGACTGTTTTTT
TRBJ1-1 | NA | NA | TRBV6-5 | CASSYRGQNTEAFF | TGTGCCAGCAGTTACAGAGGACAGAACACTGAAGCTTTCTTT
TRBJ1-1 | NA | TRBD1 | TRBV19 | CASTRDRGNTEAFF | TGTGCCAGTACCCGGGACAGGGGGAACACTGAAGCTTTCTTT
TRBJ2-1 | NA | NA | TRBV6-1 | CASSEARRGAYNEQFF | TGTGCCAGCAGTGAAGCGCGCAGGGGCGCTTACAATGAGCAGTTCTTC
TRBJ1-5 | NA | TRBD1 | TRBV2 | CASRGQGVSNQPQHF | TGTGCCAGCAGAGGACAGGGGGTGAGCAATCAGCCCCAGCATTTT
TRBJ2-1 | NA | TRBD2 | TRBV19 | CASSPRSSGGTYNEQFF | TGTGCCAGTAGTCCACGAAGTAGCGGGGGAACTTACAATGAGCAGTTCTTC
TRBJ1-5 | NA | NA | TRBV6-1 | CASRDIQGIGQPQHF | TGTGCCAGCAGAGACATACAGGGAATCGGTCAGCCCCAGCATTTT
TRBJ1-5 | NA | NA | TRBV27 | CASSRTGLSNQPQHF | TGTGCCAGCAGTCGAACAGGGTTGAGCAATCAGCCCCAGCATTTT
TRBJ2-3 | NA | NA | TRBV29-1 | CSVVMAGRTDTQYF | TGCAGCGTTGTAATGGCAGGTCGCACAGATACGCAGTATTTT
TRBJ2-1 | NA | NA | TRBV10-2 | CASSSTPADMIYNEQFF | TGCGCCAGCAGTTCTACCCCTGCGGACATGATATACAATGAGCAGTTCTTC
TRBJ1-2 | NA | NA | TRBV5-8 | CASSFETGRGYTF | TGTGCCAGCAGCTTTGAGACAGGCAGGGGCTACACCTTC
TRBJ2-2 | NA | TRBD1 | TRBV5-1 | CASSLLPGTGGTGELFF | TGCGCCAGCAGCTTACTTCCCGGGACAGGGGGCACCGGGGAGCTGTTTTTT
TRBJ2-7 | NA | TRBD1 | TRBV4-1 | CASSQDLGTGTYEQYF | TGCGCCAGCAGCCAAGATTTGGGGACAGGGACCTACGAGCAGTACTTC
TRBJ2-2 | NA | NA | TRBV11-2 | CASSLQGGNTGELFF | TGTGCCAGCAGCTTACAGGGGGGTAACACCGGGGAGCTGTTTTTT